Listed below are T cell receptor beta chains from one sample, sequenced in a study of PD-L1 blockade in urothelial cancer. Sequenced by immunoSEQ multiplex PCR; TCRdb stores in-frame clones only, minus some. The data hold roughly 60,000 clones, with over 70% observed a single time. The sequenced sample was PBMCs, obtained around atezolizumab (anti-PD-L1) treatment. Receptors were obtained from a man between 70 and 80 years old with urothelial cancer. Both conserved end residues are part of each CDR3. The D gene is left open where the match is weak. Size is omitted from some rows. Given values are once, few, many or a class for expanded clones.

- | 13 | TRBJ1-1 | few | TRBV19 | TGTGCCAGTAGCCCACAGAAGAACACTGAAGCTTTCTTT | CASSPQKNTEAFF
TRBD1 | 12 | TRBJ2-1 | - | TRBV5-8 | TGTGCCAGCAGCTTGACAGGGGATGAGCAGTTCTTC | CASSLTGDEQFF
- | 13 | TRBJ2-5 | - | TRBV25-1 | TGTGCCAGCAGTGAACTAGCGCGAGAGACCCAGTACTTC | CASSELARETQYF
- | 13 | TRBJ1-5 | - | TRBV2 | TGTGCCAGTGGGCAGGGAAGCAATCAGCCCCAGCATTTT | CASGQGSNQPQHF
TRBD2 | 14 | TRBJ2-3 | - | TRBV29-1 | TGCAGCGCCGGGCGGGGACTAGCGACAGATACGCAGTATTTT | CSAGRGLATDTQYF
TRBD1 | 14 | TRBJ2-7 | - | TRBV18 | TGTGCCAGCTCACCAACCGAAGGGGGCCACGAGCAGTACTTC | CASSPTEGGHEQYF
- | 15 | TRBJ2-7 | - | TRBV6-1 | TGTGCCAGCAGAGATGGGACTTCGGTCTCCTACGAGCAGTACTTC | CASRDGTSVSYEQYF
- | 13 | TRBJ1-5 | once | TRBV19 | TGTGCCAGTAGTACAGGCAGTTTAGGGGCCAGATATTTT | CASSTGSLGARYF
- | 14 | TRBJ2-2 | - | TRBV10-3 | TGTGCCATCACATCGGACATGGGCACCGGGGAGCTGTTTTTT | CAITSDMGTGELFF
TRBD1 | 15 | TRBJ2-1 | - | TRBV15 | TGTGCCACCAGCAGAGTGGTGACAGGGTACAATGAGCAGTTCTTC | CATSRVVTGYNEQFF
- | 16 | TRBJ2-3 | - | TRBV5-1 | TGCGCCAGCAGCTTGGAGGCTCGGGGGAGTCAGGATACGCAGTATTTT | CASSLEARGSQDTQYF
TRBD2 | 15 | TRBJ2-1 | once | TRBV7-3 | TGTGCCAGCAGCTTGACTAGCGGGAGATTTGGTGAGCAGTTCTTC | CASSLTSGRFGEQFF
TRBD1 | 15 | TRBJ2-2 | - | TRBV30 | TGTGCCTGGGGAGGACAGGGTTGGCACACCGGGGAGCTGTTTTTT | CAWGGQGWHTGELFF
TRBD2 | 14 | TRBJ2-5 | - | TRBV5-1 | TGCGCCAGCAGCCAGGGGACTAGCGGGAGGACCCAGTACTTC | CASSQGTSGRTQYF
- | 14 | TRBJ1-1 | - | TRBV6-5 | TGTGCCAGCAGTTACCAACCAGAGAACACTGAAGCTTTCTTT | CASSYQPENTEAFF
TRBD1 | 16 | TRBJ2-3 | - | TRBV5-4 | TGTGCCAGCAGCTTGTCGCAAGGACAGGGGGCAGATACGCAGTATTTT | CASSLSQGQGADTQYF
- | 12 | TRBJ1-2 | - | TRBV29-1 | TGCAGCGCCGAGGACAGTAACTATGGCTACACCTTC | CSAEDSNYGYTF
TRBD1 | 16 | TRBJ1-4 | - | TRBV19 | TGTGCCAGTAGTACGACTCGACAGGGCATAAATGAAAAACTGTTTTTT | CASSTTRQGINEKLFF
TRBD2 | 13 | TRBJ2-5 | - | TRBV9 | TGTGCCAGCAGCAGGGGAGGGCCAGAGACCCAGTACTTC | CASSRGGPETQYF
- | 13 | TRBJ1-1 | - | TRBV7-9 | TGTGCCAGCAGCTTAGGACAGTACACTGAAGCTTTCTTT | CASSLGQYTEAFF
TRBD2 | 17 | TRBJ2-2 | - | TRBV27 | TGTGCCAGCAGCCCACTCCTGCTAGCGGGAGTCCCCGGGGAGCTGTTTTTT | CASSPLLLAGVPGELFF
- | 13 | TRBJ2-1 | - | TRBV6-6 | TGTGCCAGCAGTCGGACAGAGAGCAATGAGCAGTTCTTC | CASSRTESNEQFF
TRBD2 | 15 | TRBJ2-1 | - | TRBV6-1 | TGTGCCAGCAGTGTAAGGGAGGGTATAATGTATGAGCAGTTCTTC | CASSVREGIMYEQFF
TRBD1 | 18 | TRBJ1-5 | - | TRBV19 | TGTGCCAGTAGTATTCGGGACAGGGGGACCTCTCAATCTCAGCCCCAGCATTTT | CASSIRDRGTSQSQPQHF
TRBD1 | 16 | TRBJ1-1 | few | TRBV2 | TGTGCCAGCAGCGTGGGACAGGGTTGGATGAACACTGAAGCTTTCTTT | CASSVGQGWMNTEAFF
TRBD1 | 16 | TRBJ1-2 | - | TRBV2 | TGTGCCAGCAGTGAAAGAGCGGGACAGGGCAACTATGGCTACACCTTC | CASSERAGQGNYGYTF
- | 15 | TRBJ1-4 | once | TRBV5-5 | TGTGCCAGCAGCGGTTACAGGGTTCTTAATGAAAAACTGTTTTTT | CASSGYRVLNEKLFF
- | 13 | TRBJ1-1 | - | TRBV5-1 | TGCGCCAGCAGCTCCAGATTACGGGTCCGGGCTTTCTTT | CASSSRLRVRAFF
- | 13 | TRBJ1-1 | - | TRBV30 | TGTGCCTGGAGTGTACAAGAGAACACTGAAGCTTTCTTT | CAWSVQENTEAFF
- | 14 | TRBJ2-4 | - | TRBV2 | TGTGCCAGCAGTGAGTACAGAGCCAAAAACATTCAGTACTTC | CASSEYRAKNIQYF
- | 13 | TRBJ2-1 | - | TRBV11-2 | TGTGCCAGCAGCCCTTCGCGGGACGCTGAGCAGTTCTTC | CASSPSRDAEQFF
TRBD1 | 18 | TRBJ2-7 | - | TRBV27 | TGTGCCAGCAGTCAATGGAAAGAGACAGGGGCCTACTCCTACGAGCAGTACTTC | CASSQWKETGAYSYEQYF
- | 13 | TRBJ1-5 | - | TRBV6-5 | TGTGCCAGCAGTCGCGAGTACAATCAGCCCCAGCATTTT | CASSREYNQPQHF
TRBD2 | 13 | TRBJ2-7 | - | TRBV5-1 | TGCGCCAGCAGCTCCGGGACTAGTTCCGAGCAGTACTTC | CASSSGTSSEQYF
TRBD1 | 17 | TRBJ1-5 | - | TRBV27 | TGTGCCAGCAGCCCGGACAGGGGGCAGAGGGGCAATCAGCCCCAGCATTTT | CASSPDRGQRGNQPQHF
TRBD2 | 15 | TRBJ2-1 | - | TRBV2 | TGTGCCAGCAGTGATGAGCGGGAATCCTACAATGAGCAGTTCTTC | CASSDERESYNEQFF
TRBD1 | 14 | TRBJ1-1 | - | TRBV7-9 | TGTGCCAGCAGCTTATGGACAGGGGCTGATGAAGCTTTCTTT | CASSLWTGADEAFF
TRBD2 | 19 | TRBJ2-3 | - | TRBV4-2 | TGTGCCAGCAGCCGGCTCGGGACTAGCGGGATCGCGGGCACAGATACGCAGTATTTT | CASSRLGTSGIAGTDTQYF
TRBD1 | 14 | TRBJ1-1 | - | TRBV5-4 | TGTGCCAGCAGCAGGCTAGGGACAGACACTGAAGCTTTCTTT | CASSRLGTDTEAFF
TRBD1 | 15 | TRBJ2-1 | - | TRBV5-4 | TGTGCCAGCAGCCGACCGGGACAGGGTAGTGTTGAGCAGTTCTTC | CASSRPGQGSVEQFF
TRBD1 | 15 | TRBJ1-5 | - | TRBV5-5 | TGTGCCAGCAGCCTATTACAGGGGTTGTCGCAGCCCCAGCATTTT | CASSLLQGLSQPQHF
TRBD2 | 16 | TRBJ2-3 | - | TRBV7-9 | TGTGCCAGCAGCCCAGGACTAGCGGGAGGCACAGATACGCAGTATTTT | CASSPGLAGGTDTQYF
TRBD2 | 14 | TRBJ2-7 | - | TRBV7-2 | TGTGCCAGCAGCCGGGACTACCTCTCCTACGAGCAGTACTTC | CASSRDYLSYEQYF
- | 13 | TRBJ1-5 | - | TRBV19 | TGTGCCAGTAGTATAGGGCCGGAGCAGCCCCAGCATTTT | CASSIGPEQPQHF
TRBD1 | 15 | TRBJ2-1 | - | TRBV5-5 | TGTGCCAGCAGCTCCGGGACAGGCTCCTACAATGAGCAGTTCTTC | CASSSGTGSYNEQFF
TRBD1 | 16 | TRBJ2-6 | - | TRBV4-1 | TGCGCCAGCAGCCCCGGACAGGGACCAGGGGCCAACGTCCTGACTTTC | CASSPGQGPGANVLTF
- | 14 | TRBJ2-7 | - | TRBV6-5 | TGTGCCAGCAGCCGCGGACTGGGTGGCTACGAGCAGTACTTC | CASSRGLGGYEQYF
TRBD1 | 13 | TRBJ1-5 | few | TRBV10-3 | TGTGCCATCAGGGGCGACAGGGCAAGCCCCCAGCATTTT | CAIRGDRASPQHF
TRBD2 | 15 | TRBJ2-1 | once | TRBV5-8 | TGTGCCAGCAACTTAGCGGGAGCGACCTACAATGAGCAGTTCTTC | CASNLAGATYNEQFF
TRBD1 | 16 | TRBJ1-5 | - | TRBV4-1 | TGCGCCAGCAGCCAAGGTACAGGGGATAGCAATCAGCCCCAGCATTTT | CASSQGTGDSNQPQHF
- | 11 | TRBJ2-3 | - | TRBV28 | TGTGCCAGCAGCCCGGGGGATACGCAGTATTTT | CASSPGDTQYF
TRBD1 | 16 | TRBJ2-1 | - | TRBV11-3 | TGTGCCAGCAGCCCCCGTCGGACAGGGGGCGAAAATGAGCAGTTCTTC | CASSPRRTGGENEQFF
- | 13 | TRBJ2-1 | - | TRBV28 | TGTGCCAGCAGCCTCGGGTATACGAATGAGCAGTTCTTC | CASSLGYTNEQFF
- | 16 | TRBJ2-2 | - | TRBV6-4 | TGTGCCAGCAGTGAAGTGGGACAAAGGGGCACCGGGGAGCTGTTTTTT | CASSEVGQRGTGELFF